These 18 T cell receptor beta chains were sequenced from one sample in a study of T-cell memory formation after mild COVID-19. TCRdb processed the 5' RACE reads anew with MiXCR; each CDR3 protein has one entry. This table has 120,000 or so distinct CDR3 sequences, around 6.3% appearing once. Material for sequencing was PBMCs or a T cell subset sorted from them (not recorded which). These TCRs come from an adult woman who had mild COVID-19 (a few samples of this study predate the infection). Cell type and time point are not known.

The chain has TRBV7-3 and TRBJ2-1; 7 bases are shared with TRBD2. The CDR3 runs 16 residues. J lost 4 bases, V lost 6 bases, and 12 bases had no gene match. In germline, CDR1 is SGHTA, CDR2 FQGTGA. CDR3 loop: CASSQSRLAGYNEQFF. The CDR3 DNA is TGTGCCAGCAGTCAAAGCCGACTAGCTGGGTACAATGAGCAGTTCTTC.

The gene calls are TRBV6-1 and TRBJ2-7; no clear D. Per the germline V gene, CDR1 is MNHNS and CDR2 is SASEGT. This CDR3 has 10 residues. V gave up 10 bases and J gave up 4 bases, with 8 bases separating them. The CDR3 DNA is TGTGCCACCTCCCCATACGAGCAGTACTTC. It specifies CATSPYEQYF.

On this clonotype: A much bigger clone sits one base away, suggesting this may be a read error. This chain's CDR3 is CASSLNMGSKETQYF. The CDR3 bases are TGTGCCAGCAGCCTAAACATGGGTAGCAAAGAGACCCAGTACTTC. The chain employs TRBV7-2 and TRBJ2-5; D not certain. CDR1 and CDR2 from the germline V gene are SGHTA and FQGNSA. Trimming cost V 5 bases and J 3 bases, with 16 bases left between them. There are 15 residues in the CDR3.

The V gene is TRBV7-2, the J gene TRBJ2-2; D perhaps matches TRBD1 (6 bases). The length of the CDR3 is 14 residues. Germline CDR1 and CDR2: SGHTA and FQGNSA. The V end lost 1 base, the J end lost 4 bases, and 7 bases lay between the germline ends. CDR3 bases: TGTGCCAGCAGCTTAGGGGGGCCCACCGGGGAGCTGTTTTTT. Protein sequence: CASSLGGPTGELFF.

J is TRBJ1-1 and V is TRBV12-3 or TRBV12-4; 9 bases are a match to TRBD1. The CDR3 is made up of 14 amino acids. The V segment lost 6 bases and the J segment 4 bases; nucleotides outside the gene matches: 6. The CDR3 here is CASSRPGQGTEAFF. In DNA form, the CDR3 reads TGTGCCAGCAGCCGGCCGGGACAGGGCACTGAAGCTTTCTTT.

This clonotype has just a few counts. V gene TRBV5-1 combines with J gene TRBJ2-1, with D uncertain. Germline loops: CDR1 SGHRS, CDR2 YFSETQ. V lost 4 bases to trimming and J lost 0 bases, with 11 bases between them. The CDR3 runs 15 residues. The CDR3 spells CASSRELSSYNEQFF. The CDR3 nucleotides are TGCGCCAGCAGCCGAGAATTGAGCTCCTACAATGAGCAGTTCTTC.

This clonotype came up many times. The rearrangement links TRBV7-9 to TRBJ2-7, with 7 positions matching TRBD1. V gave up 4 bases and J gave up 2 bases; unmatched junction bases: 5. Germline-derived CDR1 and CDR2 are SEHNR and FQNEAQ (reference sequence). The CDR3 runs to 14 residues. The CDR3 region has the DNA TGTGCCAGCAGCTGGGACAGTCACACCTACGAGCAGTACTTC. Amino acids: CASSWDSHTYEQYF.

This clonotype turned up a few times. V gene TRBV11-3 combines with J gene TRBJ2-3; D may be TRBD2 (6 bases). The ends were cut back, 5 bases at V and 0 bases at J, with 15 bases in the middle. The V gene's germline CDR1 is SGHNT and CDR2 YENEEA. This CDR3 spans 16 amino acids. CDR3 residues: CASSVEAGLSTDTQYF. DNA for the CDR3: TGTGCCAGCAGCGTTGAAGCGGGTTTAAGCACAGATACGCAGTATTTT.

This clonotype was detected only a few times. V and J are TRBV18 and TRBJ2-5, with 7 bases fitting TRBD1. This CDR3 contains 13 residues. The trim removed 5 bases at V and 5 bases at J, leaving 5 bases unmatched. In germline, CDR1 is KGHSH, CDR2 LQKENI. CDR3 amino acids: CASSIDRAETQYF. The CDR3, as DNA: TGTGCCAGCTCAATAGACAGGGCGGAGACCCAGTACTTC.

This clonotype was observed a handful of times. This chain links TRBV6-6 with TRBJ1-1; TRBD1 is a possible D gene (5 bases). This CDR3 spans 12 amino acids. V lost 7 bases to trimming and J lost 1 base, with 7 bases between them. CDR1 MNHNY and CDR2 SVGAGI come from the germline V gene (reference sequence). The CDR3 bases are TGTGCCAGCACCAGGGCGAACACTGAAGCTTTCTTT. Protein: CASTRANTEAFF.

Many counts were recorded for this clonotype. The genes are TRBV12-3 or TRBV12-4 and TRBJ2-7; 9 nucleotides agree with TRBD2. With 5 bases clipped from V and 2 bases from J, the junction kept 4 bases outside the gene matches. The CDR3 totals 14 residues. CDR3 protein: CASSNSGGPYEQYF. CDR3 sequence (DNA): TGTGCCAGCAGTAATAGCGGGGGACCCTACGAGCAGTACTTC.

This clonotype showed up just a few times. V is TRBV6-5 and J is TRBJ1-1, with a tentative D call TRBD1 (6 bases). Germline V gene lookup returns CDR1 MNHEY and CDR2 SVGAGI. The CDR3 has 13 residues. V was shortened by 2 bases and J by 6 bases, with 10 bases between the two germline ends. The CDR3 nucleotides read TGTGCCAGCAGTTACAAGGGGGACGCTGAAGCTTTCTTT. This encodes CASSYKGDAEAFF.

V gene TRBV7-7 combines with J gene TRBJ2-3; TRBD2 might be the D (5 bases). V dropped 5 bases and J dropped 4 bases, with 22 bases sitting between them. The germline V gene encodes CDR1 SSHAT and CDR2 FNYEAQ (reference sequence). The CDR3 runs 17 residues. DNA of the CDR3: TGTGCCAGCAGCGAGGCGCCACTAGGACCACTTTCAGATACGCAGTATTTT. It specifies CASSEAPLGPLSDTQYF.

This clonotype came up many times. The chain is built from TRBV20-1 and TRBJ1-1; the match to TRBD1 covers 12 bases. From germline, CDR1 is DFQATT and CDR2 SNEGSKA (reference sequence). The V segment lost 2 bases and the J segment 4 bases; nucleotides outside the gene matches: 8. CDR3 length equals 16 residues. Here the CDR3 reads CSARPGQGARGTEAFF. Written as DNA, the CDR3 is TGCAGTGCTAGACCGGGACAGGGGGCAAGGGGCACTGAAGCTTTCTTT.

The table lists this clonotype with many counts. This rearrangement joins TRBV5-1 to TRBJ2-7, with TRBD2 as a possible D gene (7 bases). V dropped 5 bases and J dropped 3 bases, with 12 bases sitting between them. Germline V gene sequence: CDR1 SGHRS, CDR2 YFSETQ. The CDR3 is 13 residues long. CDR3 DNA: TGCGCCAGCAGAGGGGGAGGGAGCTACGAGCAGTACTTC. Translation gives CASRGGGSYEQYF.

This clonotype appeared a few times. The rearrangement uses TRBV5-1 and TRBJ1-6; D is unclear. The CDR3 is 14 residues long. Trimming pared 0 bases from V and 7 bases from J, leaving 8 bases between. The germline CDR1 and CDR2 sequences are SGHRS and YFSETQ. The CDR3 reads CASSLDLMNSPLHF. CDR3 DNA sequence: TGCGCCAGCAGCTTGGATCTTATGAATTCACCCCTCCACTTT.

V gene TRBV3-1 combines with J gene TRBJ2-2; TRBD1 might be the D (6 bases). From germline, CDR1 is LGHDT and CDR2 YNNKEL (reference sequence). The germline V and J ends were trimmed by 2 bases and 1 base, with 11 bases remaining between them. This CDR3 is 16 amino acids long. CDR3 sequence: CASSQMPGQNTGELFF. The CDR3 DNA follows: TGTGCCAGCAGCCAAATGCCGGGACAGAACACCGGGGAGCTGTTTTTT. The whole variable domain, filled in from reference TRBV3-1 and TRBJ2-2, reads DTAVSQTPKYLVTQMGNDKSIKCEQNLGHDTMYWYKQDSKKFLKIMFSYNNKELIINETVPNRFSPKSPDKAHLNLHINSLELGDSAVYFCASSQMPGQNTGELFFGEGSRLTVL.

A few counts support this clonotype. V is TRBV7-3 and J is TRBJ2-3; the D is unclear. The CDR3 contains 13 residues. The V end lost 4 bases, the J end lost 2 bases, and 7 bases lay between the germline ends. From germline, CDR1 is SGHTA and CDR2 FQGTGA. The CDR3 coding sequence is TGTGCCAGCAGCTACCGGGTCACAGATACGCAGTATTTT. Amino acids: CASSYRVTDTQYF.